This is a list of T cell receptor beta chains from one sample in a study of naive and memory T cell subsets. TCRdb fed the UMI-ligation and nested PCR reads into MiXCR, producing one record per CDR3 protein. The sample shows about 160,000 distinct CDR3 sequences, roughly 23% of them seen only once. The material sequenced was naive CD4+ T cells from blood. These TCRs come from a human donor in good health. Both conserved end residues are part of each CDR3. The order of the fields is V gene, J gene, clone size, D gene, CDR3 DNA, CDR3 protein. The D gene is left open where the match is weak. Some rows mark clone size as missing; the rest say once, few, many or name a class of expanded clone.

>TRBV12-3/TRBV12-4|TRBJ2-7|few|.
TGTGCCAGCAGTTTAGCGCCACAGTCTGGCGAGCAGTACTTC
CASSLAPQSGEQYF
>TRBV20-1|TRBJ2-2|few|TRBD1
TGCAGTGCCCGACAGGGAGCGAACACCGGGGAGCTGTTTTTT
CSARQGANTGELFF
>TRBV6-6|TRBJ1-6|.|.
TGTGCCAGCAGTTACAATTCACCCCTCCACTTT
CASSYNSPLHF
>TRBV19|TRBJ2-3|many|TRBD2
TGTGCCAACCAAGCGGGGACCCACCTGTTCACAGATACGCAGTATTTT
CANQAGTHLFTDTQYF
>TRBV19|TRBJ1-5|.|TRBD1
TGTGCCAGTAGTCTAAGGACAGGGGAGGGGGGCCAGCCCCAGCATTTT
CASSLRTGEGGQPQHF
>TRBV18|TRBJ1-1|.|.
TGTGCCAGCTCCCCGACGAGGACGGAGAACACTGAAGCTTTCTTT
CASSPTRTENTEAFF
>TRBV18|TRBJ2-5|few|.
TGTGCCAGCTCACCTGCTCTAGCCCAAGAGACCCAGTACTTC
CASSPALAQETQYF
>TRBV11-2|TRBJ1-2|.|.
TGTGCCAGCAGCTTAGATTATGATGGCTACACCTTC
CASSLDYDGYTF
>TRBV6-6|TRBJ2-7|.|TRBD1
TGTGCCAGCTCCCCCCTCGGACAGGGGTTCTACGAGCAGTACTTC
CASSPLGQGFYEQYF
>TRBV29-1|TRBJ2-3|many|TRBD2
TGCAGCGTTGTCGGGGCGGGAGGGAATACGCAGTATTTT
CSVVGAGGNTQYF
>TRBV20-1|TRBJ2-7|.|.
TGCAGTGCCCTTCCCGGGAGCTCCTACGAGCAGTACTTC
CSALPGSSYEQYF
>TRBV7-8|TRBJ1-5|few|.
TGTGCCAGCAGTACCCAGCGGAATAGCAATCAGCCCCAGCATTTT
CASSTQRNSNQPQHF
>TRBV19|TRBJ1-4|.|.
TGTGCCACATCAACTAATGAAAAACTGTTTTTT
CATSTNEKLFF
>TRBV15|TRBJ2-1|many|.
TGTGCCACCAGCAGAGCGGTGAGCTCCTACAATGAGCAGTTCTTC
CATSRAVSSYNEQFF
>TRBV14|TRBJ2-7|.|.
TGTGCCAGCAGCCAAGCCCACGGTTTCTCCTACGAGCAGTACTTC
CASSQAHGFSYEQYF